These 21 T cell receptor beta chains came from one sample sequenced in a study of T cell responses to AZD1222 COVID-19 vaccine. The repertoire was sequenced with immunoSEQ multiplex PCR; TCRdb's copy has only in-frame clones and lacks some. Counted here are tens of thousands of clones, approximately 90% occurring once; the ten biggest clones make up under 1.5%. The sequences come from peripheral blood, collected 28 days after the second AZD1222 dose. These receptor sequences come from an adult who received the AZD1222 COVID-19 vaccine.

The chain employs TRBV18 and TRBJ1-6; D perhaps matches TRBD1 (5 bases). Germline V gives CDR1 KGHSH, CDR2 LQKENI. Between the trimmed V and J ends, which lost 7 bases and 10 bases, there was a span of 14 bases. The CDR3 has 13 amino acids. CDR3 in amino acids: CASLLTRDSPLHF. The DNA for the CDR3 is TGTGCCAGCTTACTCACAAGGGACTCACCCCTCCACTTT. The full variable domain, its missing parts supplied by reference TRBV18 and TRBJ1-6, is NAGVMQNPRHLVRRRGQEARLRCSPMKGHSHVYWYRQLPEEGLKFMVYLQKENIIDESGMPKERFSAEFPKEGPSILRIQQVVRGDSAAYFCASLLTRDSPLHFGNGTRLTVT.

This chain links TRBV30 with TRBJ1-3; 7 bases are a match to TRBD1. The V and J ends lost 5 bases and 2 bases, in that order; junction bases with no gene match: 9. Per the germline V gene, CDR1 is GTSNPN and CDR2 is SVGIG (reference sequence). CDR3 length: 15 residues. For the CDR3, the DNA is TGTGCCTGGCTTGGAGACAGGGTACCTGGAAACACCATATATTTT. This translates into CAWLGDRVPGNTIYF.

CDR3 in amino acids: CASSDPVGGSGNTIYF. The CDR3 bases are TGTGCCAGCAGTGACCCCGTTGGGGGGTCTGGAAACACCATATATTTT. This chain connects TRBV6-1 to TRBJ1-3, with D perhaps matching TRBD1 (5 bases). The V and J ends lost 3 bases and 1 base respectively, with 13 bases between them. CDR1 and CDR2 from the germline V gene are MNHNS and SASEGT. This CDR3 is built from 16 residues.

The V and J genes are TRBV19 and TRBJ2-2, with 11 bases that match TRBD2. From germline, CDR1 is LNHDA and CDR2 SQIVND (reference sequence). The CDR3 consists of 17 residues. Trimming removed 0 bases from V and 5 bases from J; junction bases left unmatched: 5. CDR3 DNA sequence: TGTGCCAGTAGTATAGAGCCGACTAGCGGGATGACCGGGGAGCTGTTTTTT. It codes for CASSIEPTSGMTGELFF.

This clone was seen a handful of times. The CDR3 DNA follows: TGTGCCAGCTCACGGGGAGAAAGTTTCAATCAGCCCCAGCATTTT. Its translation is CASSRGESFNQPQHF. The V call is TRBV18, the J call TRBJ1-5; D unresolved. This CDR3 has 15 residues. V shed 4 bases and J shed 3 bases, with 13 bases lying between them. Germline CDR1 and CDR2: KGHSH and LQKENI.

The genes are TRBV14 and TRBJ1-2; D unclear. This CDR3 has 13 residues. Germline-derived CDR1 and CDR2 are SGHDN and FVKESK. The V gene lost 3 bases and the J gene lost 0 bases, with 5 bases spanning the gap. The CDR3 loop is CASSHAANYGYTF. The CDR3, as DNA: TGTGCCAGCAGCCATGCGGCTAACTATGGCTACACCTTC.

The chain carries TRBV18 and TRBJ1-4; D may be TRBD1 (6 bases). The V gene lost 1 base and the J gene lost 8 bases, with 14 bases spanning the gap. The CDR3 contains 15 residues. The germline CDR1 and CDR2 sequences are KGHSH and LQKENI. CDR3 amino acids: CASSPRQAGEEKLFF. DNA of the CDR3: TGTGCCAGCTCACCACGACAGGCGGGGGAAGAAAAACTGTTTTTT.

The rearrangement links TRBV12-3 or TRBV12-4 to TRBJ2-5; the D is unclear. The CDR3 sequence is 12 residues long. The V end lost 3 bases, the J end lost 6 bases, and 8 bases lay between the germline ends. The CDR3 DNA reads TGTGCCAGCAGTTTTGGGTCCCAGACCCAGTACTTC. Its translation is CASSFGSQTQYF.

This chain joins TRBV3-1 (or the pseudogene TRBV3-2) and TRBJ2-7; D ambiguous. Deletions cut 0 bases from V and 6 bases from J, with 15 bases between. Germline assignment: CDR1 LGHDT and CDR2 YNNKEL (reference sequence). This CDR3 comprises 15 residues. The CDR3 region is CASSQDSGSSAEQYF. The CDR3 bases are TGTGCCAGCAGCCAAGACTCCGGGTCCTCGGCCGAGCAGTACTTC.

The V and J genes are TRBV3-1 (or the pseudogene TRBV3-2) and TRBJ2-1, with 8 nucleotides matching TRBD2. The CDR3 runs 16 residues. The germline gives CDR1 LGHDT, CDR2 YNNKEL (reference sequence). V was clipped by 0 bases and J by 6 bases; unmatched bases: 7. The CDR3 loop is CASSQEVGTRANEQFF. CDR3 DNA: TGTGCCAGCAGCCAAGAAGTTGGGACTAGGGCCAATGAGCAGTTCTTC.

The chain has TRBV19 and TRBJ2-1, with D possibly TRBD2 on 5 matching bases. Trimming removed 6 bases from V and 4 bases from J, with 19 bases in between. This CDR3 is 16 amino acids long. In germline, CDR1 is LNHDA, CDR2 SQIVND (reference sequence). This CDR3 reads CASSLEAGYPYNEQFF. The CDR3 region has the DNA TGTGCCAGTAGCTTAGAGGCGGGCTACCCATACAATGAGCAGTTCTTC. The full variable domain, with the rest looked up from reference TRBV19 and TRBJ2-1, is DGGITQSPKYLFRKEGQNVTLSCEQNLNHDAMYWYRQDPGQGLRLIYYSQIVNDFQKGDIAEGYSVSREKKESFPLTVTSAQKNPTAFYLCASSLEAGYPYNEQFFGPGTRLTVL.

The chain combines TRBV30 with TRBJ2-7; 10 bases agree with TRBD1. Germline lookup yields CDR1 GTSNPN and CDR2 SVGIG (reference sequence). V was clipped by 7 bases and J by 4 bases; unmatched bases: 1. CDR3 length equals 11 residues. CDR3 residues: CASDRGYEQYF. CDR3 coding DNA: TGTGCCTCGGACAGGGGGTACGAGCAGTACTTC.

The rearrangement links TRBV6-5 to TRBJ1-4; D not certain. The CDR3 loop spans 14 amino acids. V lost 4 bases and J lost 7, with 13 bases in between. The germline V gene encodes CDR1 MNHEY and CDR2 SVGAGI. The CDR3 spells CASSLETSGEKLFF. DNA of the CDR3: TGTGCCAGCAGTTTGGAGACAAGTGGTGAAAAACTGTTTTTT.

This rearrangement joins TRBV11-3 to TRBJ2-3; 8 bases are a match to TRBD2. V lost 5 bases to trimming and J lost 2 bases; unmatched junction nucleotides: 9. CDR3 size: 16 residues. The germline V gene has CDR1 SGHNT and CDR2 YENEEA. The CDR3 DNA reads as TGTGCCAGCAGCCCCGGGACTAGATATCCCACAGATACGCAGTATTTT. Amino acid sequence: CASSPGTRYPTDTQYF.

The CDR3 reads CASGLVTGGFNSPLHF. CDR3 sequence (DNA): TGTGCTAGTGGTTTGGTAACAGGGGGCTTCAATTCACCCCTCCACTTT. The J gene is TRBJ1-6, the V gene TRBV12-5; 9 nucleotides match TRBD1. The CDR3 consists of 16 residues. V shed 0 bases, J shed 7 bases, and the junction held 4 bases outside the gene matches. CDR1 is LGHNT and CDR2 is FRNRAP in the germline V gene.

V and J are TRBV5-1 and TRBJ1-2; D not resolved. The V gene's germline CDR1 is SGHRS and CDR2 YFSETQ. The CDR3 sequence is 16 residues long. The V gene lost 0 bases and the J gene lost 6 bases, with 18 bases spanning the gap. CDR3 nucleotides: TGCGCCAGCAGCTTGGCGGCGGACCCCTCGGTACATGGCTACACCTTC. This sequence encodes CASSLAADPSVHGYTF.

V and J are TRBV10-3 and TRBJ1-5, with D possibly matching TRBD1 (5 bases). The CDR3 has 15 amino acids. The V end was cut by 1 base, the J end by 0 bases, with 7 bases between. Germline assignment: CDR1 ENHRY and CDR2 SYGVKD. The DNA of the CDR3 is TGTGCCATCAGTGAGTGGGGGGATAGCAATCAGCCCCAGCATTTT. It specifies CAISEWGDSNQPQHF.

V is TRBV5-1 and J is TRBJ1-6, with D perhaps matching TRBD1 (6 bases). Germline CDR1 is SGHRS and CDR2 is YFSETQ. Between the trimmed V and J ends, which lost 0 bases and 3 bases, there was a span of 19 bases. This CDR3 spans 19 amino acids. CDR3: CASSLALGARDNYNSPLHF. The CDR3 DNA follows: TGCGCCAGCAGCTTGGCCCTCGGGGCGAGGGACAACTATAATTCACCCCTCCACTTT.

The chain joins TRBV6-2 or TRBV6-3 to TRBJ1-5; no firm D call. Trimming took 5 bases from V and 6 from J, leaving 8 bases between them. CDR3 length: 12 amino acids. Germline CDR1 and CDR2: MNHEY and SVGEGT. For the CDR3, the DNA is TGTGCCAGCAGTACAACAAGTCAGCCCCAGCATTTT. Residues: CASSTTSQPQHF.

J is TRBJ1-6 and V is TRBV19; D remains ambiguous. The CDR3 runs 14 residues. CDR1 is LNHDA and CDR2 is SQIVND in the germline V gene (reference sequence). V lost 7 bases and J 0 bases, leaving 7 bases between the germline ends. The CDR3 reads CASKQSSYNSPLHF. CDR3 sequence (DNA): TGTGCCAGTAAGCAGAGCTCCTATAATTCACCCCTCCACTTT.

The rearrangement uses TRBV7-3 and TRBJ2-1; D possibly matches TRBD1 or TRBD2 (7 bases each). There are 14 residues in the CDR3. Trimming took 5 bases from V and 4 from J, leaving 12 bases between them. CDR1 and CDR2 from the germline V gene are SGHTA and FQGTGA. The DNA of the CDR3 is TGTGCCAGCAGCCAGGGGGGACTATACAATGAGCAGTTCTTC. Encoded protein: CASSQGGLYNEQFF.